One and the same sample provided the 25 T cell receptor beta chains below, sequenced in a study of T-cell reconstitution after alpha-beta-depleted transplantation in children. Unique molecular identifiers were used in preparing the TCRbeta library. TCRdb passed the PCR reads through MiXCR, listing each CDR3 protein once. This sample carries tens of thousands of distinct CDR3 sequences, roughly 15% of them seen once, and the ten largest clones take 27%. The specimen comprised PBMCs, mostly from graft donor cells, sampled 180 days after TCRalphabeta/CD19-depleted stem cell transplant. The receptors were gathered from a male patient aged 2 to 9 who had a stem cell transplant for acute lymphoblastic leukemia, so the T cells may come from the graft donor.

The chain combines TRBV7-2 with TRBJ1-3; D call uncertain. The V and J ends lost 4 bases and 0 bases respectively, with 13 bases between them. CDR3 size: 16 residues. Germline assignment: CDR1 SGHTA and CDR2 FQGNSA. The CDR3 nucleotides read TGTGCCAGCAGCTCGCATTTTCTCCCCTCTGGAAACACCATATATTTT. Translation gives CASSSHFLPSGNTIYF.

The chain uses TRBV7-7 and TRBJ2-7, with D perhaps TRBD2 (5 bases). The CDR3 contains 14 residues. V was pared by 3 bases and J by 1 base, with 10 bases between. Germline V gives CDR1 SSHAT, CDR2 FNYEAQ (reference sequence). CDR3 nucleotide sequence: TGTGCCAGCAGCTTGGAATCGGGGTCCTACGAGCAGTACTTC. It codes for CASSLESGSYEQYF.

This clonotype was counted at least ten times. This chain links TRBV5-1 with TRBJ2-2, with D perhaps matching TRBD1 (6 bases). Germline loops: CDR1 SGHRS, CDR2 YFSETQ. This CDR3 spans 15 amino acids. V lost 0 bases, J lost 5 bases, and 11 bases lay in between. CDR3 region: CASSLAGTFTGELFF. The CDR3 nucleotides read TGCGCCAGCAGCTTGGCCGGGACATTTACCGGGGAGCTGTTTTTT.

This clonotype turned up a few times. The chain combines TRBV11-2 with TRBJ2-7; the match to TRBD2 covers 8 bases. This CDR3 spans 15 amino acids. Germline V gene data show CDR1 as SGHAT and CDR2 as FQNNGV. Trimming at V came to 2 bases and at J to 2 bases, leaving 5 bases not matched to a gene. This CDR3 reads CASSLPSGGPYEQYF. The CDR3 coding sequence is TGTGCCAGCAGCTTACCGTCGGGGGGGCCCTACGAGCAGTACTTC. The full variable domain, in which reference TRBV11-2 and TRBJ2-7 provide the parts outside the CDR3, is EAGVAQSPRYKIIEKRQSVAFWCNPISGHATLYWYQQILGQGPKLLIQFQNNGVVDDSQLPKDRFSAERLKGVDSTLKIQPAKLEDSAVYLCASSLPSGGPYEQYFGPGTRLTVT.

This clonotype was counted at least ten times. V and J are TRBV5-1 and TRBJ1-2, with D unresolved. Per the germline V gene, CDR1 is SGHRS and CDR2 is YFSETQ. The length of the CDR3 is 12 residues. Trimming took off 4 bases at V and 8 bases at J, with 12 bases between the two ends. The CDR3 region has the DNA TGCGCCAGCAGCCTTCGGACGGGCGGCTACACCTTC. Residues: CASSLRTGGYTF. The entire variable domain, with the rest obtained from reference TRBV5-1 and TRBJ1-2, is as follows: KAGVTQTPRYLIKTRGQQVTLSCSPISGHRSVSWYQQTPGQGLQFLFEYFSETQRNKGNFPGRFSGRQFSNSRSEMNVSTLELGDSALYLCASSLRTGGYTFGSGTRLTVV.

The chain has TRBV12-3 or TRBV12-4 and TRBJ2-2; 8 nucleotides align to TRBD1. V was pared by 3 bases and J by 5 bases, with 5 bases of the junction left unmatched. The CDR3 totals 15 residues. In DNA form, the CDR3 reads TGTGCCAGCAGTTTGGTCAGGGGGCGGACCGGGGAGCTGTTTTTT. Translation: CASSLVRGRTGELFF.

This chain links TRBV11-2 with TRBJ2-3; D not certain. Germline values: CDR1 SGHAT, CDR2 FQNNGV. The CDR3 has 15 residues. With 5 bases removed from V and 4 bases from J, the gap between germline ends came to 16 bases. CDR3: CASSPENLLPDTQYF. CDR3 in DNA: TGTGCCAGCAGCCCGGAGAACCTTTTGCCAGATACGCAGTATTTT.

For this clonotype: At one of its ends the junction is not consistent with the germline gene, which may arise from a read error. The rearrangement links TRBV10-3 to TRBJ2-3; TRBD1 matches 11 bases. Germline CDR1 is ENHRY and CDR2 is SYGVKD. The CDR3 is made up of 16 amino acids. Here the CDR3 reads CAISESKGTGGPTHYF. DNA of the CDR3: TGTGCCATCAGTGAGTCGAAAGGGACAGGGGGGCCCACGCACTATTTT.

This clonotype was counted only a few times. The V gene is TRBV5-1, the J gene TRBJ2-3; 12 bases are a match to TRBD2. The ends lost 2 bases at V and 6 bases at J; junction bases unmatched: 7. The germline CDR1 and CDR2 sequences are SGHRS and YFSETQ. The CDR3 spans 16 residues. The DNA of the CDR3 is TGCGCCAGCAGCTTTGCTAGCGGGAGGGCCCCGGATACGCAGTATTTT. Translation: CASSFASGRAPDTQYF.

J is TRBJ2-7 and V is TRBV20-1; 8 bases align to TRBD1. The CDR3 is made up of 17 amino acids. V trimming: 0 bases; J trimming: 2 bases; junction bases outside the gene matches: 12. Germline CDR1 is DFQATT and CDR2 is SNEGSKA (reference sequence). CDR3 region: CSARDGTGGIVTYEQYF. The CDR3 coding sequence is TGCAGTGCTAGAGATGGGACAGGCGGAATAGTTACCTACGAGCAGTACTTC.

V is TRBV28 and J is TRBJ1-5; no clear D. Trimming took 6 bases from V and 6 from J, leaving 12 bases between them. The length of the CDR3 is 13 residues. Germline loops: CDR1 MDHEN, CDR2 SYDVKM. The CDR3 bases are TGTGCCAGCAGCGCCCTTCACGCTCAGCCCCAGCATTTT. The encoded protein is CASSALHAQPQHF.

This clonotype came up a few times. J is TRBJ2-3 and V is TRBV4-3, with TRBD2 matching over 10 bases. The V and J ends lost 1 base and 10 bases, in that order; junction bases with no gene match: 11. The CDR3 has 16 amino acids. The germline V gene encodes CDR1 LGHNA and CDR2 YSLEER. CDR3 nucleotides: TGCGCCAGCAGCCAAGGATATGGGACTAGCGTACGAGCGCAGTATTTT. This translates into CASSQGYGTSVRAQYF.

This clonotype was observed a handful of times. This CDR3 is CASSLEVTGALHF. DNA of the CDR3: TGTGCCAGCAGCTTGGAAGTCACAGGGGCCCTCCACTTT. The chain employs TRBV5-6 and TRBJ1-6; 7 bases fit TRBD1. Germline lookup yields CDR1 SGHDT and CDR2 YYEEEE. V lost 0 bases, J lost 14 bases, and 5 bases stayed unmatched. The CDR3 totals 13 residues.

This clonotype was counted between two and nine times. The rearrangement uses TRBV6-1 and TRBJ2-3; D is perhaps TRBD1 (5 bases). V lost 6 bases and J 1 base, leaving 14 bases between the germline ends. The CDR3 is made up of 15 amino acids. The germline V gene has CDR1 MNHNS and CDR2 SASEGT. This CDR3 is CASRRGPGRTDTQYF. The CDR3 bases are TGTGCCAGCAGAAGGGGCCCGGGCCGCACAGATACGCAGTATTTT.

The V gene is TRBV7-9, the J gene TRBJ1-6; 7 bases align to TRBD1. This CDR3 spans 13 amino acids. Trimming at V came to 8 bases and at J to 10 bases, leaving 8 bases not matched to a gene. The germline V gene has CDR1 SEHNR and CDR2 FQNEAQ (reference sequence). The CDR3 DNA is TGTGCCAGCTGCTCACTACAGGGGTCACCCCTCCACTTT. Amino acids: CASCSLQGSPLHF.

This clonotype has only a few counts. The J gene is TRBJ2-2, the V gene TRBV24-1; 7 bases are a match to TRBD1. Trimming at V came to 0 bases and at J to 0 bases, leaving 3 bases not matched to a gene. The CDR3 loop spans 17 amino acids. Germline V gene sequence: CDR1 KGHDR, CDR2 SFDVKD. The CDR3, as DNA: TGTGCCACCAGTGATTTGAGGGACAGCACGAACACCGGGGAGCTGTTTTTT. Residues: CATSDLRDSTNTGELFF.

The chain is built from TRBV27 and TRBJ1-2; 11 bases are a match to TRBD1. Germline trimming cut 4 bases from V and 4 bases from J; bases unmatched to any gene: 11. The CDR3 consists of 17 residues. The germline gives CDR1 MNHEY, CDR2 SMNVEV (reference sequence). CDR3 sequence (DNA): TGTGCCAGCAGTTCGAGTGGACAGGGGGCCCGTCCCTATGGCTACACCTTC. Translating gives CASSSSGQGARPYGYTF.

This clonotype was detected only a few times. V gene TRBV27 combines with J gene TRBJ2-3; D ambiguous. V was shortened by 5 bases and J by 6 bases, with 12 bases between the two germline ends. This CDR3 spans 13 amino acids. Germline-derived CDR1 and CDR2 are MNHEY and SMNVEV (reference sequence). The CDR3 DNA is TGTGCCAGCAGTGCCTCACGCAAGGATACGCAGTATTTT. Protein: CASSASRKDTQYF.

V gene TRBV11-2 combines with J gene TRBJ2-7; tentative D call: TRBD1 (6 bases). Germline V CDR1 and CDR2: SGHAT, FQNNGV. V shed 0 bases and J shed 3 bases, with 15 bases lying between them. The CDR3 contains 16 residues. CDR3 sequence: CASSLDQGRYGYEQYF. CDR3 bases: TGTGCCAGCAGCTTAGACCAGGGGAGATACGGCTACGAGCAGTACTTC. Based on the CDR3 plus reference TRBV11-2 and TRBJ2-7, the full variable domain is EAGVAQSPRYKIIEKRQSVAFWCNPISGHATLYWYQQILGQGPKLLIQFQNNGVVDDSQLPKDRFSAERLKGVDSTLKIQPAKLEDSAVYLCASSLDQGRYGYEQYFGPGTRLTVT.

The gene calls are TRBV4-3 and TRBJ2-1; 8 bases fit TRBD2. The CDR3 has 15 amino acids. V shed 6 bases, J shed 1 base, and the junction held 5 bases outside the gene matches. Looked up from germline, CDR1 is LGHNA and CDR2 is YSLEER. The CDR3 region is CASSPGGHSYNEQFF. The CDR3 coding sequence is TGCGCCAGCAGTCCGGGGGGGCATTCCTACAATGAGCAGTTCTTC.

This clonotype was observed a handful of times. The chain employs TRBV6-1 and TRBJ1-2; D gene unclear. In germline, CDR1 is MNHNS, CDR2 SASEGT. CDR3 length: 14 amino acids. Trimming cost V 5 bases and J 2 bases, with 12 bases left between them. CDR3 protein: CASSRTRVNYGYTF. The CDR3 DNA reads TGTGCCAGCAGTAGAACAAGAGTGAACTATGGCTACACCTTC.

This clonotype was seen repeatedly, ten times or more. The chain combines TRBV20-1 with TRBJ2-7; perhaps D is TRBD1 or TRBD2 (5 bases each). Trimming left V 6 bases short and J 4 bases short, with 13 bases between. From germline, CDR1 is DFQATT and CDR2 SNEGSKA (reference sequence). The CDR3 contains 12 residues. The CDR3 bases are TGCAGTGCGAAGGGACCTCCTTACGAGCAGTACTTC. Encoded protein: CSAKGPPYEQYF.

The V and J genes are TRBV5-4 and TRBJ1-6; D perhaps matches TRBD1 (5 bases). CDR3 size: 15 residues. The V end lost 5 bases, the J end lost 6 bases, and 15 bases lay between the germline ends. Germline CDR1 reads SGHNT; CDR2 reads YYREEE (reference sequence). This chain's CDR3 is CASRSSGRPNSPLHF. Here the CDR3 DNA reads TGTGCCAGCAGGTCCTCGGGACGGCCTAATTCACCCCTCCACTTT.

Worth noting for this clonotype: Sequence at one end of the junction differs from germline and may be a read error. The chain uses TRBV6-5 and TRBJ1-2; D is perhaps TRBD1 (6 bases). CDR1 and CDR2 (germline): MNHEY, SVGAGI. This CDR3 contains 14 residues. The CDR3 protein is CASSDSRTVYGYTF. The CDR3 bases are TGTGCCAGCAGTGACTCGAGGACAGTCTATGGCTACACCTTC.

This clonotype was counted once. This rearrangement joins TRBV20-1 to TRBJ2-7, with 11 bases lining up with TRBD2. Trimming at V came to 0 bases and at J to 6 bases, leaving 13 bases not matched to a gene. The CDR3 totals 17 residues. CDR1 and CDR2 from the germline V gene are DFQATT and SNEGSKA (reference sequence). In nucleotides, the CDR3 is TGCAGTGCTAGAGATAAACCCCCGCTAGCGGGAGGTCTCGAGCAGTACTTC. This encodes CSARDKPPLAGGLEQYF.